This T cell receptor (beta chain) emerged from a study of CD8 T cells in Susac syndrome. Reverse transcription used about 0.45 to 1 ug RNA and random hexamers. TCRdb reanalysed the immunoSEQ multiplex PCR reads using MiXCR and keeps one entry per CDR3 protein. This table holds about 210,000 distinct CDR3 sequences, roughly 92% found once. Peripheral blood CD8+ and CD4+ T cells were profiled by TCR beta sequencing. CDR3 size: 16 residues. Per the germline V gene, CDR1 is KGHSH and CDR2 is LQKENI. Trimming cost V 3 bases and J 2 bases, with 13 bases left between them. The receptor's source is a human donor in good health. The V and J genes are TRBV18 and TRBJ2-2; a possible D gene is TRBD1 (6 bases). Sequenced: CD4+ T cells from PBMCs. CDR3 nucleotides: TGTGCCAGCTCACCTCCCGGGACAAATAACACCGGGGAGCTGTTTTTT. Its translation is CASSPPGTNNTGELFF.